This entry lists 25 T cell receptor beta chains sequenced from one sample in a study of blood T cells in healthy people across ages. Then a second PCR, running roughly 7 to 11 cycles, was carried out with a sample-barcoded 5' primer and a J-beta primer mix. TCRdb processed the 5' RACE reads anew with MiXCR; each CDR3 protein has one entry. The table shows 750,000 to 950,000 distinct CDR3 sequences, with roughly 25% occurring only once. The same sample was also studied in work on T cells of mothers and their children.

The sequencing input was blood. Receptors originate from a boy under 18 in good health.

Regarding this clonotype: Since a much larger clone is just one base distant, this may be a read error. The chain links TRBV3-1 to TRBJ1-1; a possible D gene is TRBD1 (5 bases). CDR1 and CDR2 from the germline V gene are LGHDT and YNNKEL (reference sequence). The CDR3 loop spans 14 amino acids. The ends were cut back, 1 base at V and 1 base at J, with 7 bases in the middle. CDR3 sequence reads: CASSQGQPNTEAFF. CDR3 nucleotides: TGTGCCAGCAGCCAAGGACAGCCGAACACTGAAGCTTTCTTT.

The sample holds a few counts of this clonotype. Here the CDR3 DNA reads TGCAGTGCTCAGAAAGAGACCCAGTACTTC. It translates to CSAQKETQYF. This chain connects TRBV20-1 to TRBJ2-5; no clear D gene. Germline lookup yields CDR1 DFQATT and CDR2 SNEGSKA (reference sequence). The CDR3 sequence is 10 residues long. V lost 5 bases to trimming and J lost 3 bases, with 4 bases between them.

This clonotype turned up a few times. The chain employs TRBV14 and TRBJ2-5, with D possibly being TRBD2 (5 bases). This CDR3 contains 18 residues. Germline values: CDR1 SGHDN, CDR2 FVKESK. V lost 0 bases to trimming and J lost 4 bases, with 21 bases between them. DNA for the CDR3: TGTGCCAGCAGCCAAGAAGGCTCCCTGGCCAGCGGCGGAGAGACCCAGTACTTC. It is translated as CASSQEGSLASGGETQYF.

This chain uses TRBV12-3 or TRBV12-4 with TRBJ2-7; 7 positions match TRBD1. V trimming: 1 base; J trimming: 0 bases; junction bases outside the gene matches: 3. This CDR3 comprises 15 residues. The CDR3 region is CASSLEGTVSYEQYF. The CDR3 nucleotides are TGTGCCAGCAGTTTAGAAGGGACAGTCTCCTACGAGCAGTACTTC.

This clonotype came up a few times. The V gene is TRBV5-1, the J gene TRBJ2-7; TRBD1 aligns across 7 bases. J gave up 6 bases and V 4 bases, and 10 bases lay outside the gene matches. Germline V gives CDR1 SGHRS, CDR2 YFSETQ. The CDR3 length is 14 residues. The CDR3 protein is CASSDGTVSSEQYF. In nucleotides, the CDR3 is TGCGCCAGCAGCGACGGGACAGTTTCGAGCGAGCAGTACTTC.

This chain joins TRBV20-1 and TRBJ2-5, with 7 bases lining up with TRBD2. The J segment lost 5 bases and the V segment lost 6 bases, leaving 3 bases of the junction unmatched. The CDR3 is made up of 11 amino acids. Germline V lookup: CDR1 DFQATT, CDR2 SNEGSKA (reference sequence). The DNA of the CDR3 is TGCAGTGCGGGGGGGTCGGAGACCCAGTACTTC. This sequence encodes CSAGGSETQYF.

The V call is TRBV20-1, the J call TRBJ2-7, with D possibly being TRBD1 or TRBD2 (6 bases each). The J call may not be correct, given that the DNA end is closer to TRBJ2-1. Germline assignment: CDR1 DFQATT and CDR2 SNEGSKA (reference sequence). The CDR3 runs to 17 residues. The CDR3 loop reads CSARERGAARTHNEQFF. Here the CDR3 DNA reads TGCAGTGCTAGAGAAAGGGGGGCAGCAAGGACACACAATGAGCAGTTCTTC.

This clonotype was picked up one time. V gene TRBV2 combines with J gene TRBJ1-3; weak D call: TRBD1 (5 bases). CDR1 is SNHLY, CDR2 FYNNEI, per germline. This CDR3 has 15 residues. Trimming pared 7 bases from V and 0 bases from J, leaving 13 bases between. DNA of the CDR3: TGTGCCAGCATTCTAGACAGTCGCTCTGGAAACACCATATATTTT. Translated: CASILDSRSGNTIYF.

The genes are TRBV20-1 and TRBJ1-2; no definite D call. Per germline, CDR1 DFQATT and CDR2 SNEGSKA (reference sequence). Between the trimmed V and J ends, which lost 6 bases and 2 bases, there was a span of 10 bases. The CDR3 is 12 amino acids. CDR3: CSAGGRNYGYTF. The CDR3 region has the DNA TGCAGTGCCGGCGGACGGAACTATGGCTACACCTTC.

There are a few counts of this clonotype. The rearrangement joins TRBV7-9 to TRBJ2-3; TRBD1 aligns across 8 bases. V was pared by 6 bases and J by 1 base, with 9 bases of the junction left unmatched. The germline V gene encodes CDR1 SEHNR and CDR2 FQNEAQ (reference sequence). The CDR3 spans 16 residues. Here the CDR3 reads CASRYAGQGGTDTQYF. CDR3 sequence (DNA): TGTGCCAGCAGATACGCCGGACAGGGAGGCACAGATACGCAGTATTTT.

The CDR3 DNA reads as TGTGCCAGCGGGGACCGGGGGAAGGAAAAACTGTTTTTT. This gives the protein CASGDRGKEKLFF. This chain uses TRBV9 with TRBJ1-4, with a weak D call TRBD1 (5 bases). The CDR3 has 13 amino acids. V was trimmed by 7 bases and J by 8 bases, leaving 15 bases between them. CDR1 is SGDLS and CDR2 is YYNGEE in the germline V gene.

This clonotype was recorded a few times. The CDR3 coding sequence is TGCAGCGTTGTTGACATTACCTACGAGCAGTACTTC. This gives the protein CSVVDITYEQYF. The chain joins TRBV29-1 to TRBJ2-7; no clear D. CDR1 SQVTM and CDR2 ANQGSEA come from the germline V gene. The CDR3 sequence is 12 residues long. V lost 4 bases, J lost 2 bases, and 9 bases lay in between.

The rearrangement links TRBV20-1 to TRBJ2-3; D may be TRBD2 (6 bases). This CDR3 is 14 amino acids long. V was trimmed by 3 bases and J by 2 bases, leaving 12 bases between them. In germline, CDR1 is DFQATT, CDR2 SNEGSKA (reference sequence). Here the CDR3 DNA reads TGCAGTGCTAGTTCCGGGAGACCCACAGATACGCAGTATTTT. Its translation: CSASSGRPTDTQYF.

This chain uses TRBV3-1 with TRBJ2-5; a possible D gene is TRBD2 (5 bases). The CDR3 is 13 residues long. CDR1 and CDR2 from the germline V gene are LGHDT and YNNKEL (reference sequence). The V and J ends lost 2 bases and 3 bases respectively, with 7 bases between them. The CDR3 coding sequence is TGTGCCAGCAGCCAACTGAGGGAAGAGACCCAGTACTTC. Translation: CASSQLREETQYF.

The chain is built from TRBV10-3 and TRBJ2-2; D ambiguous. The V gene lost 2 bases and the J gene lost 8 bases, with 12 bases spanning the gap. Germline V gene sequence: CDR1 ENHRY, CDR2 SYGVKD. The CDR3 has 14 amino acids. CDR3 loop: CAISEPNLGGELFF. The CDR3 DNA is TGTGCCATCAGTGAGCCCAATCTTGGAGGGGAGCTGTTTTTT.

The rearrangement links TRBV3-1 to TRBJ2-7, with D possibly matching TRBD2 (6 bases). V lost 1 base and J lost 5, with 9 bases in between. The CDR3 length is 13 residues. Germline V CDR1 and CDR2: LGHDT, YNNKEL (reference sequence). The CDR3 reads CASSQGRGDEQYF. CDR3 coding DNA: TGTGCCAGCAGCCAAGGGAGGGGCGACGAGCAGTACTTC.

V and J are TRBV5-6 and TRBJ2-7; no definite D call. The V gene lost 0 bases and the J gene lost 2 bases, with 9 bases spanning the gap. The CDR3 spans 14 residues. Germline assignment: CDR1 SGHDT and CDR2 YYEEEE. DNA for the CDR3: TGTGCCAGCAGCTTGGGGGTTCCAGCCTACGAGCAGTACGTC. Amino acids: CASSLGVPAYEQYV.

This clonotype has more than one count but fewer than ten. V gene TRBV30 combines with J gene TRBJ2-7; a weak D match, TRBD1 (5 bases). Deletions cut 3 bases from V and 1 base from J, with 16 bases between. The CDR3 length is 15 residues. Germline V gene lookup returns CDR1 GTSNPN and CDR2 SVGIG (reference sequence). CDR3 DNA: TGTGCCTGGAGCCTTGGGCAGGGTCCTTCCTACGAGCAGTACTTC. Its protein is CAWSLGQGPSYEQYF.

CDR3 DNA: TGCAGCGTTGAGGGGTATACCTCCTACAATGAGCAGTTCTTC. This gives the protein CSVEGYTSYNEQFF. The V call is TRBV29-1, the J call TRBJ2-1, with no clear D. V was cut by 3 bases and J by 0 bases, with 9 bases left in between. From germline, CDR1 is SQVTM and CDR2 ANQGSEA. This CDR3 is built from 14 residues.

The chain couples TRBV6-5 to TRBJ1-1; D may be TRBD1 (5 bases). Germline V CDR1 and CDR2: MNHEY, SVGAGI. This CDR3 has 18 residues. V dropped 6 bases and J dropped 0 bases, with 23 bases sitting between them. The DNA for the CDR3 is TGTGCCAGCAGCTCTCGGGGACGATTCGTCGGAATGAACACTGAAGCTTTCTTT. Encoded protein: CASSSRGRFVGMNTEAFF.

The V and J genes are TRBV15 and TRBJ2-1; 8 nucleotides agree with TRBD2. Looked up from germline, CDR1 is LNHNV and CDR2 is YYDKDF (reference sequence). J gave up 9 bases and V 0 bases, and 16 bases lay outside the gene matches. The CDR3 consists of 18 residues. The CDR3 DNA reads TGTGCCACCAGCAGAGATCTATTGGCGTTAGCGGGGACGGGTGAGCAGTTCTTC. Its protein is CATSRDLLALAGTGEQFF.

J is TRBJ1-4 and V is TRBV20-1; no definite D call. Deletions cut 1 base from V and 7 bases from J, with 13 bases between. Looked up from germline, CDR1 is DFQATT and CDR2 is SNEGSKA (reference sequence). The CDR3 is made up of 14 amino acids. The CDR3 spells CSARVGFGGEKLFF. The DNA for the CDR3 is TGCAGTGCTAGAGTAGGGTTCGGCGGTGAAAAACTGTTTTTT.

The chain is built from TRBV6-6 and TRBJ2-1; D possibly uses TRBD1 or TRBD2 (5 bases each). V gave up 5 bases and J gave up 7 bases, with 15 bases separating them. The CDR3 sequence is 14 residues long. Germline CDR1 MNHNY, CDR2 SVGAGI (reference sequence). The CDR3 region is CASSRGGVTNEQFF. CDR3 DNA: TGTGCCAGCAGTCGTGGGGGAGTTACAAATGAGCAGTTCTTC.

This clonotype was observed a few times. This rearrangement joins TRBV5-1 to TRBJ1-3; a possible D gene is TRBD1 (5 bases). In germline, CDR1 is SGHRS, CDR2 YFSETQ. This CDR3 region has 17 residues. V was shortened by 4 bases and J by 0 bases, with 17 bases between the two germline ends. CDR3 in amino acids: CASSRSGGTSSGNTIYF. The CDR3 DNA sequence: TGCGCCAGCAGCCGGAGCGGGGGGACGAGCTCTGGAAACACCATATATTTT. Looking up the rest from reference TRBV5-1 and TRBJ1-3 gives the full variable domain: KAGVTQTPRYLIKTRGQQVTLSCSPISGHRSVSWYQQTPGQGLQFLFEYFSETQRNKGNFPGRFSGRQFSNSRSEMNVSTLELGDSALYLCASSRSGGTSSGNTIYFGEGSWLTVV.

The rearrangement uses TRBV29-1 and TRBJ1-4, with D hard to call. The V gene lost 4 bases and the J gene lost 3 bases, with 9 bases spanning the gap. Germline CDR1 is SQVTM and CDR2 is ANQGSEA. The length of the CDR3 is 13 residues. The DNA of the CDR3 is TGCAGCGTTGTATGGCAGTCTAATGAAAAACTGTTTTTT. It codes for CSVVWQSNEKLFF.